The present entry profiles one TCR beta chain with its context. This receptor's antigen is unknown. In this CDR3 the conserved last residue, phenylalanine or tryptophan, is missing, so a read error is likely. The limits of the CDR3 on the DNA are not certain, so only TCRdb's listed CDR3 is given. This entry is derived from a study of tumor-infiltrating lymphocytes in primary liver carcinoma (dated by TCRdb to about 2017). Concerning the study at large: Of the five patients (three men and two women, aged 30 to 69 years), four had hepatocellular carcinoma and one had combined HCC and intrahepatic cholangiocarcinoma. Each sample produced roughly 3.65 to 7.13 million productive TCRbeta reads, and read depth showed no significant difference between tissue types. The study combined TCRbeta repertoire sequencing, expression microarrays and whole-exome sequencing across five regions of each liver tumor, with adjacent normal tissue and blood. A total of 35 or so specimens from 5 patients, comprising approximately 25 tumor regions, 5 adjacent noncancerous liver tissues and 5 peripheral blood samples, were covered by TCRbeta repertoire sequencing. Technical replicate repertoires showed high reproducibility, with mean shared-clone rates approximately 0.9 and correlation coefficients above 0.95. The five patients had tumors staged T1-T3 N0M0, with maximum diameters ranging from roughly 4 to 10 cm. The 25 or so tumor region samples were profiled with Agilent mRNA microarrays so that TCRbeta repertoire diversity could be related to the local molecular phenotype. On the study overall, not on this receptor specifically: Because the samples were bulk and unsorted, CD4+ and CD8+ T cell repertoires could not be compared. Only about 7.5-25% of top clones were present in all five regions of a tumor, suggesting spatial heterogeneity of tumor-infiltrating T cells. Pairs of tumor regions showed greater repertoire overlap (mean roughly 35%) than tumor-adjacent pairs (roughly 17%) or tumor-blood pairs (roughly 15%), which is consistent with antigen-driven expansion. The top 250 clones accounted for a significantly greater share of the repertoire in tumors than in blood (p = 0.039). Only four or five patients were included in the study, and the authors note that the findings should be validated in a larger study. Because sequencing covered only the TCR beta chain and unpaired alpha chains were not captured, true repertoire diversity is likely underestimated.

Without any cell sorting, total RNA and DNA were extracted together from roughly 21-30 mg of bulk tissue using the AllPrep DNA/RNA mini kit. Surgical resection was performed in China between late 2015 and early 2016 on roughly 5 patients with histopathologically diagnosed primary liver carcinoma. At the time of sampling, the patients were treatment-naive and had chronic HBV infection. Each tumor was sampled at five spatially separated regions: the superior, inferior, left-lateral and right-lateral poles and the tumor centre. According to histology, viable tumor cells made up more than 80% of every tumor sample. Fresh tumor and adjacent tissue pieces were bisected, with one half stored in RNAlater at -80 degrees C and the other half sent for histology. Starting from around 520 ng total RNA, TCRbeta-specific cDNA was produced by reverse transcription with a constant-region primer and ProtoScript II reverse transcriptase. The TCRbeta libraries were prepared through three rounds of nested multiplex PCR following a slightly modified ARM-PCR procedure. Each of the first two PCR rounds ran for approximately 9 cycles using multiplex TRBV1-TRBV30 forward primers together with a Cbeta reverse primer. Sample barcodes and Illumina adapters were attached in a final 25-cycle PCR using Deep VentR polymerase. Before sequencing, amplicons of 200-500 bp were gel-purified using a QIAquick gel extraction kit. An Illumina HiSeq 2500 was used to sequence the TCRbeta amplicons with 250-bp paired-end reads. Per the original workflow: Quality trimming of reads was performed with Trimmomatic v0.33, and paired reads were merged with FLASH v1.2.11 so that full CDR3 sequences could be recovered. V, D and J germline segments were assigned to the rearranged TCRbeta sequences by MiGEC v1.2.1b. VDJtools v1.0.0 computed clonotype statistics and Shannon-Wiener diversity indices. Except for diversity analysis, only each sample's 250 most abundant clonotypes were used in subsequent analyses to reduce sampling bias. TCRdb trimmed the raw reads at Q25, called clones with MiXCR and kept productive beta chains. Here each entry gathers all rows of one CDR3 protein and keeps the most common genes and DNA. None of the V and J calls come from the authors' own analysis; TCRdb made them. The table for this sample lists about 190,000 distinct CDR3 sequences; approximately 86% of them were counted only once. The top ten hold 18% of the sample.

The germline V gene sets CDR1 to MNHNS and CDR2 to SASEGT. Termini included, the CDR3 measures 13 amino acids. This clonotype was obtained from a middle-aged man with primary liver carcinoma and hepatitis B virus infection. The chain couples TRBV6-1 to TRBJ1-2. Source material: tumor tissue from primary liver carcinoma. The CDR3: CTSSEVPNYDHTL.